One sample yielded the 2 T cell receptor beta chains listed below, sequenced in a study of CD8+CD57+ T cells in acquired aplastic anemia. Genomic DNA, the template, was used for profiling of the TCR beta VDJ and CDR3. TCRdb reprocessed the reads via MiXCR and lists one record per CDR3 protein. Counted here are about 240,000 distinct CDR3 sequences, approximately 45% occurring once; the ten biggest clones make up 7.8%. The sequenced patients had an expansion of CD8+CD57+ cells seen by flow cytometry. The sequenced material came from sorted CD4+, CD8+, or CD8+CD57+ T cells (not recorded which) from PBMCs. These receptors were collected from a human donor with aplastic anemia.

The chain joins TRBV9 to TRBJ2-3; no clear D gene. The CDR3 sequence is 15 residues long. Trimming removed 1 base at V and 4 bases at J, with 13 bases between. CDR1 is SGDLS and CDR2 is YYNGEE in the germline V gene. CDR3 sequence reads: CASSVWASEPDTQYF. The CDR3 coding sequence is TGTGCCAGCAGCGTATGGGCCTCAGAGCCAGATACGCAGTATTTT.

This clonotype has just one count. One end of the junction varies from germline; a read error may be responsible. The chain is built from TRBV9 and TRBJ1-1; 9 bases are a match to TRBD1. This CDR3 is built from 16 residues. The germline V gene has CDR1 SGDLS and CDR2 YYNGEE. DNA for the CDR3: TGTGCCAGCAGCGTAGCGGGACAGGGACTTAACACCGAAGCTTTCTTT. It specifies CASSVAGQGLNTEAFF.